Presented here are 27 T cell receptor beta chains from one specimen sequenced in a study of T cells in Graves' hyperthyroidism and ophthalmopathy. RNA transcripts were the template for amplifying TCR beta CDR3 regions. The primer set for the first-round RT-PCR of the TCR CDR3 was HTBI. TCRdb redid the calling of the multiplex PCR reads with MiXCR, one entry per CDR3 protein. The table has about 420,000 distinct CDR3 sequences, 15% to 17% seen once. What was sequenced was blood. These receptors all stem from a woman younger than 35 with Graves' hyperthyroidism.

This clonotype was detected a few times. The chain has TRBV19 and TRBJ2-2, with 9 bases lining up with TRBD2. From germline, CDR1 is LNHDA and CDR2 SQIVND (reference sequence). V lost 0 bases to trimming and J lost 4 bases; unmatched junction nucleotides: 6. The CDR3 is 17 amino acids. CDR3 nucleotides: TGTGCCAGTAGTATAGACCCACCGGGACTAGCCACCGGGGAGCTGTTTTTT. Translation gives CASSIDPPGLATGELFF.

This clonotype came up many times. This chain uses TRBV3-1 with TRBJ2-3; D perhaps matches TRBD1 (6 bases). Germline CDR1 LGHDT, CDR2 YNNKEL (reference sequence). This CDR3 region has 13 residues. V gave up 5 bases and J gave up 6 bases, with 12 bases separating them. In DNA form, the CDR3 reads TGTGCCAGCAGCTCATCTAGGGGGGATACGCAGTATTTT. Residues: CASSSSRGDTQYF.

This clonotype has a count of ten or more. J is TRBJ2-1 and V is TRBV11-2; weak D call: TRBD2 (5 bases). Germline V gene sequence: CDR1 SGHAT, CDR2 FQNNGV. Trimming removed 0 bases at V and 9 bases at J, with 9 bases between. The CDR3 has 13 residues. CDR3 region: CASSLDLEGEQFF. For the CDR3, the DNA is TGTGCCAGCAGCTTAGATCTAGAGGGTGAGCAGTTCTTC. Full variable domain (rest looked up from reference TRBV11-2 and TRBJ2-1): EAGVAQSPRYKIIEKRQSVAFWCNPISGHATLYWYQQILGQGPKLLIQFQNNGVVDDSQLPKDRFSAERLKGVDSTLKIQPAKLEDSAVYLCASSLDLEGEQFFGPGTRLTVL.

This clonotype was seen a handful of times. The CDR3 region is CASSWGPVEGYTF. DNA for the CDR3: TGTGCCAGCAGTTGGGGCCCAGTAGAAGGCTACACCTTC. V usage is TRBV7-9 and J usage is TRBJ1-2, with D possibly matching TRBD1 (5 bases). Germline V gene sequence: CDR1 SEHNR, CDR2 FQNEAQ (reference sequence). V was shortened by 6 bases and J by 8 bases, with 16 bases between the two germline ends. The CDR3 loop spans 13 amino acids.

This clonotype was seen a handful of times. The CDR3 DNA follows: TGTGCCATCAGTGAGATCCCCAGGGGAGGTTCACCCCTCCACTTT. It translates to CAISEIPRGGSPLHF. This sequence joins TRBV10-3 and TRBJ1-6, with D perhaps TRBD1 (6 bases). Germline lookup yields CDR1 ENHRY and CDR2 SYGVKD. V lost 2 bases, J lost 9 bases, and 14 bases lay in between. The CDR3 is made up of 15 amino acids.

This clonotype occurred a few times. The chain recombines TRBV12-3 or TRBV12-4 with TRBJ2-7, with TRBD1 as a possible D gene (5 bases). The CDR3 loop spans 13 amino acids. Trimming removed 0 bases at V and 9 bases at J, with 12 bases between. CDR3 region: CASSLALGVVQYF. The CDR3 coding sequence is TGTGCCAGCAGTTTAGCTTTAGGGGTAGTGCAGTACTTC.

This clonotype was counted ten times or more. The chain links TRBV5-1 to TRBJ2-1; weak D call: TRBD1 (6 bases). Germline V gene lookup returns CDR1 SGHRS and CDR2 YFSETQ. Trimming stripped 3 bases from V and 7 bases from J, with 14 bases between. This CDR3 region has 14 residues. The CDR3 sequence is CASSSSGVWNEQFF. DNA of the CDR3: TGCGCCAGCAGCTCCTCAGGGGTTTGGAATGAGCAGTTCTTC.

This clonotype was counted between two and nine times. This chain uses TRBV4-1 with TRBJ1-5; 9 nucleotides align to TRBD1. Looked up from germline, CDR1 is MGHRA and CDR2 is YSYEKL. Losses at the gene ends were 3 bases for V and 4 bases for J; bases not matched to a gene: 4. This CDR3 is built from 15 residues. The DNA of the CDR3 is TGCGCCAGCAGCCAGATCGGACAGGGGAATCAGCCCCAGCATTTT. Protein product: CASSQIGQGNQPQHF.

There are many counts of this clonotype. The V call is TRBV6-6, the J call TRBJ2-1; 14 nucleotides match TRBD2. The CDR3 consists of 17 residues. Per germline, CDR1 MNHNY and CDR2 SVGAGI (reference sequence). The V gene end was trimmed by 0 bases and the J gene end by 4 bases; junction bases not matched to a gene: 2. CDR3 region: CASSYSGLAGDYNEQFF. The DNA of the CDR3 is TGTGCCAGCAGTTACTCGGGACTAGCGGGGGATTACAATGAGCAGTTCTTC.

The V gene is TRBV5-1, the J gene TRBJ2-3, with 8 bases identical to TRBD2. The CDR3 contains 18 residues. The junction had 15 bases not matched to a gene; V was cut back by 2 bases and J by 4 bases. CDR1 is SGHRS and CDR2 is YFSETQ in the germline V gene. CDR3 nucleotide sequence: TGCGCCAGCAGCTTCTACGGGGGGGCCACCTTAAAACCAGATACGCAGTATTTT. As protein: CASSFYGGATLKPDTQYF. The variable domain in full, completed from reference TRBV5-1 and TRBJ2-3, reads KAGVTQTPRYLIKTRGQQVTLSCSPISGHRSVSWYQQTPGQGLQFLFEYFSETQRNKGNFPGRFSGRQFSNSRSEMNVSTLELGDSALYLCASSFYGGATLKPDTQYFGPGTRLTVL.

There are a few counts of this clonotype. In DNA, the CDR3 is TGCAGTGCTAGCAACCGGGACAGGGCAGGGAGCACCGGGGAGCTGTTTTTT. It translates to CSASNRDRAGSTGELFF. The chain joins TRBV20-1 to TRBJ2-2, with 9 bases aligning to TRBD1. The trim removed 3 bases at V and 4 bases at J, leaving 12 bases unmatched. CDR3 length: 17 amino acids. Germline values: CDR1 DFQATT, CDR2 SNEGSKA (reference sequence).

This clonotype turned up a few times. The J gene is TRBJ2-7, the V gene TRBV12-3 or TRBV12-4, with 7 bases identical to TRBD1. The CDR3 is 16 amino acids. The V and J ends lost 0 bases and 2 bases, in that order; junction bases with no gene match: 7. DNA for the CDR3: TGTGCCAGCAGTTTAGCCGGGACAGTAGGGGCCTACGAGCAGTACTTC. This sequence encodes CASSLAGTVGAYEQYF.

V usage is TRBV5-1 and J usage is TRBJ2-3; 10 bases fit TRBD2. The CDR3 sequence is 18 residues long. The ends lost 0 bases at V and 1 base at J; junction bases unmatched: 8. Per germline, CDR1 SGHRS and CDR2 YFSETQ. This chain's CDR3 is CASSLDASGGGGTDTQYF. In DNA form, the CDR3 reads TGCGCCAGCAGCTTGGACGCTAGCGGGGGTGGTGGCACAGATACGCAGTATTTT.

This clonotype was detected many times. The V call is TRBV3-1, the J call TRBJ2-3; 9 bases align to TRBD2. The CDR3 extends over 19 amino acids. Germline-derived CDR1 and CDR2 are LGHDT and YNNKEL (reference sequence). V shed 3 bases and J 0 bases; nucleotides not matched to a gene: 13. The CDR3 bases are TGTGCCAGCAGCCAGAGTAGCGGGAGTGGGGTCGGGAGCACAGATACGCAGTATTTT. It specifies CASSQSSGSGVGSTDTQYF.

This clonotype was counted ten times or more. The genes are TRBV5-4 and TRBJ1-2; a weak D match, TRBD1 (5 bases). Trimming removed 2 bases at V and 4 bases at J, with 15 bases between. The CDR3 has 15 residues. The V gene's germline CDR1 is SGHNT and CDR2 YYREEE (reference sequence). CDR3 sequence: CASSLAAGKLYGYTF. The CDR3 nucleotides are TGTGCCAGCAGCTTAGCGGCAGGGAAGCTCTATGGCTACACCTTC.

As to this clonotype: Here the CDR3 omits its conserved ending phenylalanine or tryptophan, so a read error is the likely source. The rearrangement uses TRBV6-5 and TRBJ2-1; TRBD2 matches 7 bases. Trimming removed 2 bases from V and 4 bases from J; junction bases left unmatched: 8. Germline assignment: CDR1 MNHEY and CDR2 SVGAGI. This CDR3 has 16 residues. The CDR3 protein is CASSYSQLAFYNEQFL. The CDR3 region has the DNA TGTGCCAGCAGTTACAGCCAACTAGCGTTTTACAATGAGCAGTTCCTC.

This clonotype was seen repeatedly, ten times or more. The chain employs TRBV4-1 and TRBJ2-7, with D possibly being TRBD1 (5 bases). Trimming removed 0 bases at V and 2 bases at J, with 8 bases between. CDR3 size: 14 residues. The germline CDR1 and CDR2 sequences are MGHRA and YSYEKL. CDR3 DNA: TGCGCCAGCAGCCAAGATCCAGGGCCCTACGAGCAGTACTTC. Amino acid sequence: CASSQDPGPYEQYF.

This clonotype has ten or more counts. The V call is TRBV20-1, the J call TRBJ2-7, with D tentatively TRBD2 (6 bases). Per germline, CDR1 DFQATT and CDR2 SNEGSKA (reference sequence). The length of the CDR3 is 13 residues. V was clipped by 0 bases and J by 3 bases, with 9 bases between them. CDR3 DNA: TGCAGTGCTAGAGAGTGGACTAACTACGAGCAGTACTTC. Amino acid sequence: CSAREWTNYEQYF.

This clonotype was counted ten times or more. V is TRBV6-5 and J is TRBJ1-2, with D perhaps matching TRBD1 (5 bases). The V gene lost 2 bases and the J gene lost 8 bases, with 12 bases spanning the gap. Per germline, CDR1 MNHEY and CDR2 SVGAGI. There are 13 residues in the CDR3. The CDR3 sequence: CASSYERGRGYTF. The CDR3 region has the DNA TGTGCCAGCAGTTACGAGAGGGGAAGGGGCTACACCTTC.

Only a few counts were recorded for this clonotype. The V call is TRBV12-3 or TRBV12-4, the J call TRBJ2-3; TRBD2 matches 13 bases. The V and J ends lost 5 bases and 8 bases, in that order; junction bases with no gene match: 7. The CDR3 covers 15 residues. DNA for the CDR3: TGTGCCAGCAGTCCACTAGCGGGGGGGCTAGGTACGCAGTATTTT. Its protein product is CASSPLAGGLGTQYF.

Points on this clonotype: A junction boundary mismatches the germline segment, possibly from a read error. V and J are TRBV12-3 or TRBV12-4 and TRBJ2-1; D tentatively fits TRBD1 or TRBD2 (5 bases each). The CDR3 has 11 residues. CDR3 in DNA: TGTGCCAGCAGTTTAAGGGACCTTAGAGAGTTC. This sequence encodes CASSLRDLREF.

The chain has TRBV6-1 and TRBJ1-6; tentative D call: TRBD1 (6 bases). Germline values: CDR1 MNHNS, CDR2 SASEGT. This CDR3 comprises 15 residues. With 5 bases removed from V and 9 bases from J, the gap between germline ends came to 17 bases. The CDR3 protein is CASSPLRGESSPLHF. The DNA of the CDR3 is TGTGCCAGCAGTCCACTGAGGGGGGAGAGTTCACCCCTCCACTTT.

The V call is TRBV4-1, the J call TRBJ1-4, with D possibly being TRBD1 (5 bases). Deletions cut 5 bases from V and 4 bases from J, with 14 bases between. Per the germline V gene, CDR1 is MGHRA and CDR2 is YSYEKL. The CDR3 runs to 15 residues. CDR3: CASSVRQTLNEKLFF. As DNA, the CDR3 is TGCGCCAGCAGCGTCCGACAGACGCTTAATGAAAAACTGTTTTTT.

This clonotype occurred many times. The chain carries TRBV30 and TRBJ1-6; 8 bases align to TRBD1. Germline lookup yields CDR1 GTSNPN and CDR2 SVGIG (reference sequence). This CDR3 is 17 amino acids long. The junction had 7 bases not matched to a gene; V was cut back by 3 bases and J by 0 bases. The CDR3 bases are TGTGCCTGGAGGACTCGGACAGGGAGCTCCTATAATTCACCCCTCCACTTT. This encodes CAWRTRTGSSYNSPLHF. Together with reference TRBV30 and TRBJ1-6, the CDR3 gives the full variable domain: SQTIHQWPATLVQPVGSPLSLECTVEGTSNPNLYWYRQAAGRGLQLLFYSVGIGQISSEVPQNLSASRPQDRQFILSSKKLLLSDSGFYLCAWRTRTGSSYNSPLHFGNGTRLTVT.

The chain's CDR3 is CASSSSGRGNTGELFF. The CDR3 DNA reads as TGTGCCAGCAGCTCAAGCGGGAGGGGGAACACCGGGGAGCTGTTTTTT. The chain uses TRBV7-3 and TRBJ2-2, with TRBD2 matching 10 bases. There are 16 residues in the CDR3. The V and J ends lost 4 bases and 1 base, in that order; junction bases with no gene match: 3. The V gene's germline CDR1 is SGHTA and CDR2 FQGTGA.

This clonotype was seen at least ten times. CDR3 nucleotides: TGTGCCAGCAGGGGGGACAGGGGGCGCATGAACACTGAAGCTTTCTTT. This codes for CASRGDRGRMNTEAFF. The chain carries TRBV2 and TRBJ1-1; 12 bases fit TRBD1. Germline trimming cut 6 bases from V and 0 bases from J; bases unmatched to any gene: 5. The germline V gene has CDR1 SNHLY and CDR2 FYNNEI. The CDR3 has 16 amino acids.

The chain recombines TRBV29-1 with TRBJ2-1; 9 bases align to TRBD1. The germline gives CDR1 SQVTM, CDR2 ANQGSEA. Trimming took 8 bases from V and 9 from J; bases not matched to a gene: 17. CDR3 length: 15 residues. The CDR3, as DNA: TGCAGCTCCCGAGAGAGCCGGGACAGGGCAGCTGAGCAGTTCTTC. This translates into CSSRESRDRAAEQFF.